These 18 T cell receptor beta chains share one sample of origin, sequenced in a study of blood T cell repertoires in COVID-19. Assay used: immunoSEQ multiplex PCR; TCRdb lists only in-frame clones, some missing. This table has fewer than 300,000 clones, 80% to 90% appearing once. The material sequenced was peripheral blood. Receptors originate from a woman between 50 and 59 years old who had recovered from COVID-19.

The CDR3 DNA reads TGTGCCAGCAGCCAAGATGGGGGCCGCTGGGGCTACACCTTC. Translation: CASSQDGGRWGYTF. The chain employs TRBV4-2 and TRBJ1-2; TRBD1 is a possible D gene (6 bases). This CDR3 comprises 14 residues. Germline V gene lookup returns CDR1 LGHNA and CDR2 YNFKEQ. V lost 0 bases, J lost 8 bases, and 13 bases lay in between.

CDR3 coding DNA: TGTGCCAGCAGAGGACAAAATAACCCTGAAGCTTTCTTT. Its protein product is CASRGQNNPEAFF. This chain uses TRBV6-5 with TRBJ1-1; D perhaps matches TRBD1 (5 bases). This CDR3 is 13 amino acids long. With 6 bases removed from V and 6 bases from J, the gap between germline ends came to 14 bases. Germline lookup yields CDR1 MNHEY and CDR2 SVGAGI.

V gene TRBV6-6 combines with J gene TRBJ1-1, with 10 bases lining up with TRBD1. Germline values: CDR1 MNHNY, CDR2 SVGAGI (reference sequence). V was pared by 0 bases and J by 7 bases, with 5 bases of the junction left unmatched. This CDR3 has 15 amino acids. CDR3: CASSYSTGGAGEAFF. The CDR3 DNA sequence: TGTGCCAGCAGTTACTCGACAGGGGGCGCGGGTGAAGCTTTCTTT.

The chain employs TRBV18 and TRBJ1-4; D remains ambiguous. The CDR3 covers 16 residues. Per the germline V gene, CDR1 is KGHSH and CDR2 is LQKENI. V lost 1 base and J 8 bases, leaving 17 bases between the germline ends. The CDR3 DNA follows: TGTGCCAGCTCACCACTACAGCGGGTGGCTGGGGAAAAACTGTTTTTT. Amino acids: CASSPLQRVAGEKLFF.

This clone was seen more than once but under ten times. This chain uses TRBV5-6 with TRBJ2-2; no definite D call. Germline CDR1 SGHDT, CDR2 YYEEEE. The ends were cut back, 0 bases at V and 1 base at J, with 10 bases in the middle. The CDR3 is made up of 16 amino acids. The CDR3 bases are TGTGCCAGCAGCTTGGGCCTCACTCAGAACACCGGGGAGCTGTTTTTT. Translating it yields CASSLGLTQNTGELFF.

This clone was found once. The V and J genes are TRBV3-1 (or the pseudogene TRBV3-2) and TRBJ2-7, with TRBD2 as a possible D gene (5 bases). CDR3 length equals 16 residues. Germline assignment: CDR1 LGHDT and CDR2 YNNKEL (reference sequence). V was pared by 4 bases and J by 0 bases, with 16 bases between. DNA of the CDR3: TGTGCCAGCAGCCCCACGGCTAGCTCCGGCTCCTACGAGCAGTACTTC. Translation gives CASSPTASSGSYEQYF.

The chain's CDR3 is CASSPNWTGELFF. The CDR3 DNA is TGTGCCAGCAGCCCGAACTGGACCGGGGAGCTGTTTTTT. J is TRBJ2-2 and V is TRBV7-3; D is unresolved. Germline lookup yields CDR1 SGHTA and CDR2 FQGTGA. Trimming removed 5 bases at V and 5 bases at J, with 9 bases between. The CDR3 is 13 amino acids.

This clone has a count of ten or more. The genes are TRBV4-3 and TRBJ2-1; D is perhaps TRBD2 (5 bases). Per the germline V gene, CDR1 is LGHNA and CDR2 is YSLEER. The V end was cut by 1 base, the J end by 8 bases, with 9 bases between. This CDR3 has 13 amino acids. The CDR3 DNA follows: TGCGCCAGCAGCCAAGTTCTAGCCGATGAGCAGTTCTTC. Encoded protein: CASSQVLADEQFF.

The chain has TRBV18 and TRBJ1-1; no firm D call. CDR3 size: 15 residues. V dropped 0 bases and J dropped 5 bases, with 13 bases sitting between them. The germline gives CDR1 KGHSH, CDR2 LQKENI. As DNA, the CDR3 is TGTGCCAGCTCACCACCCCCGCTGGTTAGTACTGAAGCTTTCTTT. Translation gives CASSPPPLVSTEAFF. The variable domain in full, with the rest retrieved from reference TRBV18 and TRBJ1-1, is NAGVMQNPRHLVRRRGQEARLRCSPMKGHSHVYWYRQLPEEGLKFMVYLQKENIIDESGMPKERFSAEFPKEGPSILRIQQVVRGDSAAYFCASSPPPLVSTEAFFGQGTRLTVV.

CDR3 loop: CASSSTGTGTWGYTF. The CDR3 DNA reads as TGTGCCAGCAGTTCGACCGGGACAGGGACATGGGGCTACACCTTC. The chain couples TRBV28 to TRBJ1-2, with TRBD1 identical over 9 bases. Looked up from germline, CDR1 is MDHEN and CDR2 is SYDVKM. This CDR3 has 15 amino acids. Trimming took 4 bases from V and 8 from J; bases not matched to a gene: 11.

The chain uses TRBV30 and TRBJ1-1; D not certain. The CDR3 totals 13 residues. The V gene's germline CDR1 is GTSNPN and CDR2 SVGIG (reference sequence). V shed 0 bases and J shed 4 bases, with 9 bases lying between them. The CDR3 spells CAWSVPGATEAFF. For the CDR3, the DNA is TGTGCCTGGAGTGTCCCCGGAGCCACTGAAGCTTTCTTT. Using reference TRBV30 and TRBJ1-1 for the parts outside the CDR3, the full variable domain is SQTIHQWPATLVQPVGSPLSLECTVEGTSNPNLYWYRQAAGRGLQLLFYSVGIGQISSEVPQNLSASRPQDRQFILSSKKLLLSDSGFYLCAWSVPGATEAFFGQGTRLTVV.

The CDR3 is CARRPLRLYGYTF. The CDR3, as DNA: TGTGCCAGAAGACCCCTCCGGTTGTATGGCTACACCTTC. The rearrangement uses TRBV5-3 and TRBJ1-2; D uncertain. TRBV5-3 is identified as an open reading frame with a role that is uncertain. The CDR3 has 13 residues. V lost 5 bases and J 5 bases, leaving 13 bases between the germline ends.

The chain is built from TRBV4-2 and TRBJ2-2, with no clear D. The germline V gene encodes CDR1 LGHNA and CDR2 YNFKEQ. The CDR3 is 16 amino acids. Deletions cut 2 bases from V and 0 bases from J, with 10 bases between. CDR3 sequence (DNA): TGTGCCAGCAGCCAATTTACAAATTCGAACACCGGGGAGCTGTTTTTT. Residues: CASSQFTNSNTGELFF.

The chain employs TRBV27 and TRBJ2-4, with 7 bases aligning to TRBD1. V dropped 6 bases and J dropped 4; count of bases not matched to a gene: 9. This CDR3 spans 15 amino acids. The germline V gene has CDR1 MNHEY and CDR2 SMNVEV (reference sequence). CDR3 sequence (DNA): TGTGCCAGCAGGAGCCGACAGGGTGATAAAAACATTCAGTACTTC. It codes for CASRSRQGDKNIQYF.

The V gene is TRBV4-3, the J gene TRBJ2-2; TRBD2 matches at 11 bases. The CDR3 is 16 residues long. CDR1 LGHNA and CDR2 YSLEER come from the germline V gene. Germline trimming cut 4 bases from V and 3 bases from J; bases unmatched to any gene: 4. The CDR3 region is CASSPRGLADTGELFF. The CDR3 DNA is TGCGCCAGCAGCCCTAGGGGACTAGCGGACACCGGGGAGCTGTTTTTT.

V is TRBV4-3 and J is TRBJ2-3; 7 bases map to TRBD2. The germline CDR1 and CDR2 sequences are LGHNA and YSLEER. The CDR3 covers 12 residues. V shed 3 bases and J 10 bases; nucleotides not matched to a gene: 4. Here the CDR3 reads CASSQGRGPQYF. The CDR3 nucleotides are TGCGCCAGCAGCCAGGGGAGGGGACCGCAGTATTTT.

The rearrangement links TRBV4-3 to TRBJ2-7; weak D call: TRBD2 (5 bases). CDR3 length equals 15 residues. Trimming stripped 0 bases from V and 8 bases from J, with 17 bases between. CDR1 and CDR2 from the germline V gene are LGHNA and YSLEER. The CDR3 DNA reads TGCGCCAGCAGCCAAGATCGGGCTAGCCTCGAGCAGCAGTACTTC. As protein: CASSQDRASLEQQYF.

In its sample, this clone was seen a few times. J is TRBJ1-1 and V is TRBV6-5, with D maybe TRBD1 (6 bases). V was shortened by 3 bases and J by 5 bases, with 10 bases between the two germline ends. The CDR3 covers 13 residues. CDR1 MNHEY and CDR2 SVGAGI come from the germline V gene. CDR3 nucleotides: TGTGCCAGCAGTTATACAGGGAAAACTGAAGCTTTCTTT. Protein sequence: CASSYTGKTEAFF.